This paragraph covers one T cell receptor (beta chain) sequence. This sample is drawn from a study of blood T cell repertoires in COVID-19. Germline-derived CDR1 and CDR2 are SGHRS and YFSETQ. J was trimmed by 0 bases and V by 4 bases; bases with no gene match: 20. The CDR3 extends over 21 amino acids. The table came from immunoSEQ multiplex PCR; TCRdb's copy has only in-frame clones and leaves some out. The sample consists of over 100,000 clones, about four fifths of them appearing once. Sequences were obtained from peripheral blood. This TCR derives from a woman between 70 and 85 years old with acute or convalescent COVID-19. The chain employs TRBV5-1 and TRBJ2-4; 9 bases align to TRBD1. CDR3 coding DNA: TGCGCCAGCAGCGTAGGGACCCCGTCGGGGGGACAGGGATCAGCCAAAAACATTCAGTACTTC. This gives the protein CASSVGTPSGGQGSAKNIQYF.